This TCR beta chain was identified during a study of blood T cell repertoires in COVID-19 (dated by TCRdb to about 2020). General notes on the study: Samples covering the acute and convalescent phases of COVID-19 were provided by collaborators in the United States, Italy and Spain. The material from the prospective study consisted of cDNA or gDNA derived from T cells, B-cell-depleted T cells, or PBMCs. The sample metadata nearly always contained a de-identified subject ID, COVID-19 status, age in years and sex. Where available, HLA class I and class II types were obtained from metadata supplied by the sample provider rather than from assay-based typing. Subjects who had been exposed to COVID-19, were actively infected with it, or had recovered from it provided the deeply sampled blood TCRbeta repertoires that made up the dataset. Samples were obtained from the ongoing ImmuneRACE study (first 160 participants) and from about 1,300 subjects provided by 6 global collaborators. The repertoires were released in a freely available public database meant as a resource for research on the immune response to SARS-CoV-2. On the study overall, not on this receptor specifically: Clinical and demographic metadata were provided uncurated, with the amount varying by source and participant.

Spanning cysteine to phenylalanine, the CDR3 consists of 17 amino acids. Just CDR3 DNA is preserved here, 51 bases in frame from base 1. Trimming at the junction amounts to 3 bases on V and 0 bases on J, and the germline ends lie 15 bases apart. Reading the germline V gene (reference sequence) gives CDR1 LNHDA and CDR2 SQIVND. Each collaborating institution followed its own protocols to collect whole blood in K2EDTA tubes. For TCRbeta analysis, collaborators shipped samples in one of three forms: frozen whole blood, isolated PBMCs, or DNA extracted from either of those sample types. This clone was counted a single time. Its target antigen remains unknown. Per-base qualities were not stored, and no clone one base away is much larger. The immunoSEQ Assay, a bias-controlled multiplex PCR, was used to amplify TCRbeta CDR3 regions from genomic DNA. Per the source publication's procedure: Within the assay, amplification of reference gene primers was used to estimate how many nucleated cells each sample contained. Sequence reads were collapsed and filtered to measure the absolute abundance of every unique TCRbeta CDR3 rearrangement. For each sample, productive Simpson clonality was calculated as the square root of Simpson's diversity index across productive rearrangements. TCRdb took this table from immuneACCESS and kept in-frame rearrangements with V and J called. Such tables lack part of the clones; where checked against another copy, unresolved V genes explain under half of the gap, and the rest is unexplained. For V, J and clone size, that table is used; D and trimming come from the DNA. The sample data list some 180,000 clones, and about nine tenths of these were observed just once. Around 7% of the sample belongs to the ten largest clones.

The receptor comes from a man aged 40-50 years with acute or convalescent COVID-19. Specimen: peripheral blood. The V and J segments used are TRBV19 and TRBJ1-5; possibly the D gene is TRBD1, per 6 matching bases. The DNA reads TGTGCCAGTAGTATCTGGCAGGGGAAAGGTAGCAATCAGCCCCAGCATTTT. The resulting protein is CASSIWQGKGSNQPQHF. With the portions outside the CDR3 filled from the reference TRBV19 and TRBJ1-5 genes, the complete variable region becomes DGGITQSPKYLFRKEGQNVTLSCEQNLNHDAMYWYRQDPGQGLRLIYYSQIVNDFQKGDIAEGYSVSREKKESFPLTVTSAQKNPTAFYLCASSIWQGKGSNQPQHFGDGTRLSIL.